This note documents a single T cell receptor beta chain sequence. This sample is part of a study of shared clonotypes between healthy human individuals. V was clipped by 1 base and J by 6 bases, with 9 bases between them. Germline V gene data show CDR1 as SGHVS and CDR2 as FQNEAQ. The CDR3 totals 14 residues. Clones were read by immunoSEQ multiplex PCR, and TCRdb kept only the in-frame ones, dropping some. The sample shows hundreds of thousands of clones, 90% to 95% of them seen only once. CD8 cells classed as naive were CD45RO-negative and positively selected for CCR7, excluding terminally differentiated effector memory CD45RA+ cells.

Material: naive CD8+ T cells sorted from blood. The receptor's source is a man between 25 and 39 years old in good health. The J gene is TRBJ2-2, the V gene TRBV7-8; D not resolved. CDR3 sequence (DNA): TGTGCCAGCAGCTTAGGGACCTTCCCCGGGGAGCTGTTTTTT. Amino acid sequence: CASSLGTFPGELFF.